These 3 T cell receptor beta chains originate from one sample sequenced in a study of shared clonotypes between healthy human individuals (dated by TCRdb to the early 2020s). The protocol used for the library was the immunoSEQ multiplex PCR assay. In its TCRdb copy, this immuneACCESS table keeps in-frame sequences only and misses some clones. Where compared with another copy, unresolved V genes explain less than half of these, and the others have no known cause. The sample includes approximately 1.5 million clones, with approximately 98.5% observed a single time. Approximately 0.4% of the sample lies in the top ten. Sample: naive CD4+ T cells sorted from blood. The cell subset or site label corresponds to: CD45RA+ positively selected. These receptors all stem from a man under 40 in good health.

J is TRBJ2-4 and V is TRBV4-3; D unresolved. The CDR3 covers 14 residues. Germline V lookup: CDR1 LGHNA, CDR2 YSLEER. Trimming pared 1 base from V and 15 bases from J, leaving 19 bases between. CDR3 in amino acids: CASSQAPVASVMYF. The CDR3 nucleotides read TGCGCCAGCAGCCAAGCCCCCGTGGCCAGTGTTATGTACTTC.

This clone has only one observation. J is TRBJ1-1 and V is TRBV29-1, with D possibly matching TRBD1 (5 bases). Trimming left V 4 bases short and J 1 base short, with 16 bases between. This CDR3 is built from 15 residues. CDR1 and CDR2 (germline): SQVTM, ANQGSEA. The CDR3 coding sequence is TGCAGCGTTGCGCCCCTCCTGACAGAGAACACTGAAGCTTTCTTT. This encodes CSVAPLLTENTEAFF. The variable domain in full, completed from reference TRBV29-1 and TRBJ1-1, reads SAVISQKPSRDICQRGTSLTIQCQVDSQVTMMFWYRQQPGQSLTLIATANQGSEATYESGFVIDKFPISRPNLTFSTLTVSNMSPEDSSIYLCSVAPLLTENTEAFFGQGTRLTVV.

The J gene is TRBJ1-3, the V gene TRBV29-1; D is unresolved. Deletions cut 6 bases from V and 8 bases from J, with 11 bases between. Germline values: CDR1 SQVTM, CDR2 ANQGSEA. There are 11 residues in the CDR3. This CDR3 reads CSVLNLDTIYF. The CDR3 DNA sequence: TGCAGCGTCCTCAACCTTGACACCATATATTTT.